This T cell receptor beta chain was sequenced for a study of T cell clonotyping in hematopoietic cell transplantation. TCRdb keeps only in-frame clones here, not all; method: immunoSEQ multiplex PCR. The sample records several thousand clones, approximately 31% being singletons. Recipients were bled about 28 days pretransplant and at posttransplant days 30, 100, 180. As regards this clone: Its target is not known. A read error may produce the germline difference seen at one junction end.

The study's findings and limits: Pathologically expanded recipient clonotypes increased progressively from day 30 to day 180 as diversity fell.

The sample consisted of peripheral blood mononuclear cells, taken 30 days after allogeneic stem cell transplant. The TCR originated in a female patient aged 50-60 years who had an allogeneic stem cell transplant from an unrelated donor, so the T cells may come from the graft donor. Some clones in this sample may be carry-over from other donors' samples.

CDR3 nucleotide sequence: TGTGCCTGGAGTGTACAAGCGCGGGAGTCGATTTGGGACAATGGGCAGTTCTTC. It translates to CAWSVQARESIWDNGQFF. The rearrangement joins TRBV30 to TRBJ2-1; TRBD2 is a possible D gene (7 bases). This CDR3 spans 18 amino acids. Germline V gene data show CDR1 as GTSNPN and CDR2 as SVGIG (reference sequence).